Listed here are 18 T cell receptor beta chains from one sample, sequenced in a study of monozygotic twins with inflammatory bowel disease. Reanalyzing the 5' RACE reads, TCRdb keeps one entry per CDR3 protein, without DNA. The sample data list approximately 85,000 distinct CDR3 sequences. The sequenced sample consisted of blood. These receptors originate from a human donor with ulcerative colitis or Crohn's disease, or a healthy co-twin of an affected twin (not recorded which).

V and J are TRBV6-1 and TRBJ1-1; TCRdb gives TRBD1 as the D gene, but with no DNA this cannot be confirmed. The CDR3 runs 15 residues. Germline CDR1 is MNHNS and CDR2 is SASEGT. CDR3: CASSPNPGAYTEAFF.

This rearrangement joins TRBV5-1 to TRBJ1-2; as DNA is missing, the TRBD1 call by TCRdb cannot be tested. CDR1 is SGHRS and CDR2 is YFSETQ in the germline V gene. The length of the CDR3 is 14 residues. The CDR3 spells CASSLRSGEYGYTF.

The chain uses TRBV5-1 and TRBJ2-3; the TRBD1 assignment by TCRdb is unverifiable without DNA. CDR3 length: 16 residues. Germline V gene data show CDR1 as SGHRS and CDR2 as YFSETQ. CDR3: CASSSGPGHYTDTQYF.

The rearrangement uses TRBV20-1 and TRBJ2-5; there is no DNA to check the TCRdb D call of TRBD1. The CDR3 spans 14 residues. In germline, CDR1 is DFQATT, CDR2 SNEGSKA (reference sequence). CDR3 amino acids: CSAQTGTGGETQYF.

The chain is built from TRBV29-1 and TRBJ2-5; TCRdb lists TRBD2, though no DNA is available to test this call. The CDR3 length is 13 residues. The V gene's germline CDR1 is SQVTM and CDR2 ANQGSEA. The CDR3 protein is CSVVGGSGETQYF.

The rearrangement joins TRBV4-1 to TRBJ1-2; TCRdb's assignment of TRBD1 cannot be checked, as there is no DNA. CDR1 and CDR2 (germline): MGHRA, YSYEKL. The CDR3 is 16 residues long. CDR3 sequence reads: CASSQDGGMGNYGYTF.

This sequence joins TRBV5-4 and TRBJ1-2; the D call from TCRdb, TRBD1, cannot be confirmed without DNA. Germline-derived CDR1 and CDR2 are SGHNT and YYREEE (reference sequence). The CDR3 totals 14 residues. CDR3 loop: CASSLSVGTYGYTF.

V and J are TRBV5-1 and TRBJ2-2. The CDR3 totals 17 residues. Looked up from germline, CDR1 is SGHRS and CDR2 is YFSETQ. CDR3 residues: CASSLAILGANTGELFF.

The chain has TRBV5-1 and TRBJ1-1; the TCRdb call, TRBD1, lacks DNA for checking. Germline V lookup: CDR1 SGHRS, CDR2 YFSETQ. The CDR3 is 16 amino acids. The CDR3 here is CASSQAGQGALTEAFF.

The chain combines TRBV5-5 with TRBJ1-4; TCRdb outputs TRBD1, but without DNA this stays unchecked. The germline V gene encodes CDR1 SGHKS and CDR2 YYEKEE (reference sequence). CDR3 length: 14 residues. CDR3 region: CASTLGQTNEKLFF.

The chain has TRBV5-1 and TRBJ2-2. Germline assignment: CDR1 SGHRS and CDR2 YFSETQ. The CDR3 contains 15 residues. The CDR3 region is CASSLDRVDTGELFF.

The rearrangement uses TRBV5-1 and TRBJ2-7; TCRdb calls TRBD2, which cannot be checked without DNA. The CDR3 has 15 amino acids. Germline V gives CDR1 SGHRS, CDR2 YFSETQ. This CDR3 reads CASSLWRGSSYEQYF.

The rearrangement links TRBV20-1 to TRBJ2-7; TCRdb outputs TRBD1, but without DNA this stays unchecked. In germline, CDR1 is DFQATT, CDR2 SNEGSKA (reference sequence). The CDR3 sequence is 13 residues long. CDR3: CSVPRESSYEQYF.

V is TRBV11-2 and J is TRBJ1-2; with no DNA, the TCRdb D assignment of TRBD1 cannot be verified. The CDR3 sequence is 16 residues long. Germline V CDR1 and CDR2: SGHAT, FQNNGV. CDR3 region: CASSPVRGFRSYGYTF.

CDR3 region: CSARGLAGGVEFF. This sequence joins TRBV20-1 and TRBJ2-1; absent DNA, TCRdb's TRBD2 call cannot be checked. CDR3 length equals 13 residues. Germline CDR1 DFQATT, CDR2 SNEGSKA (reference sequence).

The rearrangement uses TRBV6-1 and TRBJ2-3; TCRdb's assignment of TRBD1 cannot be checked, as there is no DNA. The CDR3 has 16 amino acids. Germline V gives CDR1 MNHNS, CDR2 SASEGT. The CDR3 protein is CASRPPRGGGADTQYF.

The gene calls are TRBV9 and TRBJ2-3. The CDR3 contains 11 residues. Looked up from germline, CDR1 is SGDLS and CDR2 is YYNGEE. CDR3 sequence: CASESTDTQYF.

V and J are TRBV6-1 and TRBJ1-5; TCRdb returns TRBD1, unconfirmable since there is no DNA. The CDR3 loop spans 16 amino acids. Germline V lookup: CDR1 MNHNS, CDR2 SASEGT. The CDR3 here is CASRWDRLMSNQPQHF.